These T cell receptor beta chains were read from a single sample in a study of OX40 agonist ivuxolimab in advanced cancers. The method was immunoSEQ multiplex PCR; TCRdb's version includes in-frame clones alone and lacks a portion of them. The sample includes around 77,000 clones, around 80% seen only once; the top ten take about 5.4%. The sample was CD4+ or CD8+ T cells sorted from blood, taken in a trial of the OX40 agonist ivuxolimab. The receptors shown here come from an adult with an advanced solid tumor such as melanoma, head and neck, liver or kidney cancer. Each CDR3 is given with its conserved first and last residue. Fields, in order: CDR3 DNA, CDR3 protein, V gene, clone size, D gene, J gene. A D gene is named only where the DNA matches it firmly. Size tells how often a clone was seen (once, few, many) or the class of an expanded clone, and some rows leave it out.

cdr3_nt: TGTGCCAGCAGCCTGTACGCTGGGACAGGGTCAAATGAGCAGTTCTTC
cdr3_aa: CASSLYAGTGSNEQFF
v_call: TRBV5-5
clone_size: few
d_call: TRBD1
j_call: TRBJ2-1

cdr3_nt: TGTGCCAGCAGCTCTCTGGAAGGGTGGTACTATGGCTACACCTTC
cdr3_aa: CASSSLEGWYYGYTF
v_call: TRBV5-6
clone_size: .
d_call: .
j_call: TRBJ1-2

cdr3_nt: TGCGCCAGCAGTCAATCGGCGTCCCGGTGGTACAATGAGCAGTTCTTC
cdr3_aa: CASSQSASRWYNEQFF
v_call: TRBV23-1
clone_size: .
d_call: .
j_call: TRBJ2-1

cdr3_nt: TGTGCACGCAAGGGGGGGGTCTACAATGAGCAGTTCTTC
cdr3_aa: CARKGGVYNEQFF
v_call: TRBV30
clone_size: .
d_call: .
j_call: TRBJ2-1

cdr3_nt: TGTGCCAGCAGCTTGGGCCAGGGGGCAGATACGCAGTATTTT
cdr3_aa: CASSLGQGADTQYF
v_call: TRBV11-3
clone_size: .
d_call: TRBD1
j_call: TRBJ2-3

cdr3_nt: TGTGCCAGCAGCCCGACACGAGGTGAGCAGTTCTTC
cdr3_aa: CASSPTRGEQFF
v_call: TRBV9
clone_size: .
d_call: .
j_call: TRBJ2-1

cdr3_nt: TGTGCCAGCAGTTCTACACTCGGACAGGGCACCTACGAGCAGTACTTC
cdr3_aa: CASSSTLGQGTYEQYF
v_call: TRBV27
clone_size: .
d_call: TRBD1
j_call: TRBJ2-7

cdr3_nt: TGTGCCAGCAGTGGCGGGAGCTCGAGCTCCTACGAGCAGTACTTC
cdr3_aa: CASSGGSSSSYEQYF
v_call: TRBV28
clone_size: once
d_call: TRBD2
j_call: TRBJ2-7

cdr3_nt: TGTGCCAGCAGCGCAAGACAGGGGGCTGCGGGTGAAAAACTGTTTTTT
cdr3_aa: CASSARQGAAGEKLFF
v_call: TRBV11-2
clone_size: few
d_call: TRBD1
j_call: TRBJ1-4

cdr3_nt: TGTGCCAGTAGTACGGTGAGCTCCTACGAGCAGTACTTC
cdr3_aa: CASSTVSSYEQYF
v_call: TRBV19
clone_size: once
d_call: .
j_call: TRBJ2-7

cdr3_nt: TGTGCCAGCAGCGGAAGGGGCCGCTCCTACAATGAGCAGTTCTTC
cdr3_aa: CASSGRGRSYNEQFF
v_call: TRBV7-9
clone_size: .
d_call: .
j_call: TRBJ2-1

cdr3_nt: TGTGCCAGTAGTATAGACCGGGCCCAGCCCCAGCATTTT
cdr3_aa: CASSIDRAQPQHF
v_call: TRBV19
clone_size: .
d_call: .
j_call: TRBJ1-5

cdr3_nt: TGTGCCAGCAGTTTGTCTCCTTTGCCCTACGAGCAGTACTTC
cdr3_aa: CASSLSPLPYEQYF
v_call: TRBV27
clone_size: .
d_call: .
j_call: TRBJ2-7

cdr3_nt: TGTGCCAGCAGCTTGTACAGAAACACCGGGGAGCTGTTTTTT
cdr3_aa: CASSLYRNTGELFF
v_call: TRBV7-2
clone_size: .
d_call: .
j_call: TRBJ2-2

cdr3_nt: TGTGCCAGCAGCTTCGCGGGAGGAAAAACAGATACGCAGTATTTT
cdr3_aa: CASSFAGGKTDTQYF
v_call: TRBV7-9
clone_size: once
d_call: TRBD2
j_call: TRBJ2-3

cdr3_nt: TGCGCCAGCAGCCAAGATCCGGTTAGGTTAACTGAAGCTTTCTTT
cdr3_aa: CASSQDPVRLTEAFF
v_call: TRBV4-1
clone_size: .
d_call: .
j_call: TRBJ1-1

cdr3_nt: TGTGCCAGCAGCGTAGTAGCAGGGTTCGATGAGCAGTTCTTC
cdr3_aa: CASSVVAGFDEQFF
v_call: TRBV9
clone_size: .
d_call: .
j_call: TRBJ2-1

cdr3_nt: TGTGCCAGCAGCTTAGCGTGGGCGGGGGGGGCAGATACGCAGTATTTT
cdr3_aa: CASSLAWAGGADTQYF
v_call: TRBV7-2
clone_size: .
d_call: TRBD2
j_call: TRBJ2-3

cdr3_nt: TGTGCCAGCAGCGTAGCTGTGGGGGGAGAGACCCAGTACTTC
cdr3_aa: CASSVAVGGETQYF
v_call: TRBV9
clone_size: .
d_call: .
j_call: TRBJ2-5

cdr3_nt: TGTGCCAGCAGCCCTAGGAGGTGGCCGAGGAATGAGCAGTTCTTC
cdr3_aa: CASSPRRWPRNEQFF
v_call: TRBV27
clone_size: .
d_call: .
j_call: TRBJ2-1

cdr3_nt: TGTGCCAGCAGCTTAGGCTACAACTACGAGCAGTACTTC
cdr3_aa: CASSLGYNYEQYF
v_call: TRBV11-3
clone_size: .
d_call: .
j_call: TRBJ2-7

cdr3_nt: TGTGCCAGCTCACCCCGACAGCCCGGACAAGATACGCAGTATTTT
cdr3_aa: CASSPRQPGQDTQYF
v_call: TRBV18
clone_size: .
d_call: .
j_call: TRBJ2-3

cdr3_nt: TGTGCCAGCAGCCCTGCCCCTGCCTCTGGGGCCAACGTCCTGACTTTC
cdr3_aa: CASSPAPASGANVLTF
v_call: TRBV7-9
clone_size: .
d_call: .
j_call: TRBJ2-6

cdr3_nt: TGTGCCAGCAGTTCCCTTTTCTATGGCTACACCTTC
cdr3_aa: CASSSLFYGYTF
v_call: TRBV27
clone_size: .
d_call: .
j_call: TRBJ1-2

cdr3_nt: TGTGCCAGCAGGCCGGACAGGAGCTCTGGAAACACCATATATTTT
cdr3_aa: CASRPDRSSGNTIYF
v_call: TRBV6-5
clone_size: .
d_call: TRBD1
j_call: TRBJ1-3

cdr3_nt: TGTGCCAGCAGTAACGCGGGTGGCTACACCTTC
cdr3_aa: CASSNAGGYTF
v_call: TRBV6-5
clone_size: .
d_call: .
j_call: TRBJ1-2

cdr3_nt: TGTGCCAGCAGTGAAGGGGGGACAGGGGGCAAGCAGCAGTACTTC
cdr3_aa: CASSEGGTGGKQQYF
v_call: TRBV25-1
clone_size: .
d_call: TRBD1
j_call: TRBJ2-5

cdr3_nt: TGTGCCTGGAGTGTAGCGGGGCAGGGTCAGCCCCAGCATTTT
cdr3_aa: CAWSVAGQGQPQHF
v_call: TRBV30
clone_size: once
d_call: .
j_call: TRBJ1-5

cdr3_nt: TGTGCCAGTAAGGATTACAATGAGCAGTTCTTC
cdr3_aa: CASKDYNEQFF
v_call: TRBV19
clone_size: .
d_call: .
j_call: TRBJ2-1

cdr3_nt: TGTGCCAGCTCACCAGTGGGAGACACCGGGGAGCTGTTTTTT
cdr3_aa: CASSPVGDTGELFF
v_call: TRBV18
clone_size: few
d_call: .
j_call: TRBJ2-2

cdr3_nt: TGTGCCTGGAGTCCGGGGGATGATCAGCCCCAGCATTTT
cdr3_aa: CAWSPGDDQPQHF
v_call: TRBV30
clone_size: .
d_call: .
j_call: TRBJ1-5

cdr3_nt: TGTGCCAGCAGAGAGCGGGGCACTGAAGCTTTCTTT
cdr3_aa: CASRERGTEAFF
v_call: TRBV5-4
clone_size: .
d_call: .
j_call: TRBJ1-1

cdr3_nt: TGTGCCAGCAGCCTGGGTAGCGGCCCCTACGAGCAGTACTTC
cdr3_aa: CASSLGSGPYEQYF
v_call: TRBV7-2
clone_size: .
d_call: .
j_call: TRBJ2-7

cdr3_nt: TGCGCCAGCAGCTCTCCCGACTCCGGGGCCAACACTGAAGCTTTCTTT
cdr3_aa: CASSSPDSGANTEAFF
v_call: TRBV5-1
clone_size: .
d_call: .
j_call: TRBJ1-1

cdr3_nt: TGTGCCAGCTCACTGGAAGAGGGGACTGAAGCTTTCTTT
cdr3_aa: CASSLEEGTEAFF
v_call: TRBV18
clone_size: few
d_call: .
j_call: TRBJ1-1

cdr3_nt: TGTGCCAGCAGCCCTACCCTCGTGGCGGGGGGGGAGCAGTTCTTC
cdr3_aa: CASSPTLVAGGEQFF
v_call: TRBV7-2
clone_size: .
d_call: TRBD2
j_call: TRBJ2-1

cdr3_nt: TGCGCCAGCAGCCAAAGAGGTCCTACCGGGACTAGCGGGGCAGCAGATACGCAGTATTTT
cdr3_aa: CASSQRGPTGTSGAADTQYF
v_call: TRBV4-3
clone_size: .
d_call: TRBD2
j_call: TRBJ2-3

cdr3_nt: TGTGCCAGCAGTGAGGGGAGAGACAGGGCAGTAAATGGCTACACCTTC
cdr3_aa: CASSEGRDRAVNGYTF
v_call: TRBV2
clone_size: .
d_call: TRBD1
j_call: TRBJ1-2

cdr3_nt: TGTGCCAGCTCACTGCGGGATACCCAGACTGAAGCTTTCTTT
cdr3_aa: CASSLRDTQTEAFF
v_call: TRBV18
clone_size: .
d_call: .
j_call: TRBJ1-1

cdr3_nt: TGTGCCAGCAGCGCCGGCCTCTACGAGCAGTACTTC
cdr3_aa: CASSAGLYEQYF
v_call: TRBV7-8
clone_size: once
d_call: .
j_call: TRBJ2-7

cdr3_nt: TGTGCCAGCAGGGGGACAGGGGAAGGGTATGGCTACACCTTC
cdr3_aa: CASRGTGEGYGYTF
v_call: TRBV6-1
clone_size: once
d_call: TRBD1
j_call: TRBJ1-2

cdr3_nt: TGTGCCAGCAGTGAAAGGGTTTGGGTAGCGGGGGAGACCCAGTACTTC
cdr3_aa: CASSERVWVAGETQYF
v_call: TRBV2
clone_size: .
d_call: TRBD2
j_call: TRBJ2-5

cdr3_nt: TGTGCCAGTAAATCCGGGACAGGGGGAACCTACGAGCAGTACTTC
cdr3_aa: CASKSGTGGTYEQYF
v_call: TRBV19
clone_size: .
d_call: TRBD1
j_call: TRBJ2-7

cdr3_nt: TGCGCCAGCAGCTTGGGACCCCCGGCGACCCGATCGGGGGAAGCTTTCTTT
cdr3_aa: CASSLGPPATRSGEAFF
v_call: TRBV5-1
clone_size: .
d_call: .
j_call: TRBJ1-1

cdr3_nt: TGTGCCAGCAGTTACGGGGGACGCACCGGGGAGCTGTTTTTT
cdr3_aa: CASSYGGRTGELFF
v_call: TRBV6-6
clone_size: .
d_call: .
j_call: TRBJ2-2

cdr3_nt: TGTGCCAGCAGTCCTAGGGGGACAGGCAACTATGGCTACACCTTC
cdr3_aa: CASSPRGTGNYGYTF
v_call: TRBV6-5
clone_size: .
d_call: TRBD1
j_call: TRBJ1-2

cdr3_nt: TGTGCCAGCAGTTCTAACAGGGGCAGGTCCAAAAACATTCAGTACTTC
cdr3_aa: CASSSNRGRSKNIQYF
v_call: TRBV6-8
clone_size: .
d_call: TRBD1
j_call: TRBJ2-4

cdr3_nt: TGTGCCAGCAGCCCTAGAGGGGGACAGACCTACGAGCAGTACTTC
cdr3_aa: CASSPRGGQTYEQYF
v_call: TRBV11-2
clone_size: .
d_call: TRBD1
j_call: TRBJ2-7

cdr3_nt: TGTGCCAGCAGCCTGGACAGGGGAGAGACCCAGTACTTC
cdr3_aa: CASSLDRGETQYF
v_call: TRBV7-2
clone_size: .
d_call: TRBD1
j_call: TRBJ2-5

cdr3_nt: TGCGCCAGCAGGATTACCGGGGAGCTGTTTTTT
cdr3_aa: CASRITGELFF
v_call: TRBV10-2
clone_size: .
d_call: .
j_call: TRBJ2-2

cdr3_nt: TGTGCCAGCAGCGGGCGGGGGCGGGGGGGCCTCTTTGAGCAGTTCTTC
cdr3_aa: CASSGRGRGGLFEQFF
v_call: TRBV7-2
clone_size: .
d_call: TRBD2
j_call: TRBJ2-1

cdr3_nt: TGCGCCAGCAGCTCCGGGACCCCCGAGCAGTACTTC
cdr3_aa: CASSSGTPEQYF
v_call: TRBV5-1
clone_size: .
d_call: .
j_call: TRBJ2-7

cdr3_nt: TGTGCCAGCAGCTTTTCAGCGGGAGTACAAGAGACCCAGTACTTC
cdr3_aa: CASSFSAGVQETQYF
v_call: TRBV7-9
clone_size: .
d_call: TRBD2
j_call: TRBJ2-5

cdr3_nt: TGTGCCAGCAGCCCGGGTGCCGTTGGGGCCGGGGAGCTGTTTTTT
cdr3_aa: CASSPGAVGAGELFF
v_call: TRBV11-2
clone_size: .
d_call: .
j_call: TRBJ2-2

cdr3_nt: TGCGCCAGCAGCTCGGGACTAGCGGGGGCCTACGAGCAGTACTTC
cdr3_aa: CASSSGLAGAYEQYF
v_call: TRBV5-1
clone_size: .
d_call: TRBD2
j_call: TRBJ2-7

cdr3_nt: TGTGCCAGCAGCGAGGGGCCCGGCAGGGGGGATGGCTACACCTTC
cdr3_aa: CASSEGPGRGDGYTF
v_call: TRBV9
clone_size: .
d_call: TRBD1
j_call: TRBJ1-2